This TCR beta chain is drawn from a study of T cells after yellow fever vaccination (dated 2019 in TCRdb). Regarding the research as a whole: The SMART-Seq v4 Ultra Low Input RNA kit was used to prepare libraries from fractions with low cell numbers. To follow T-cell clones before and after both primary and booster YFV17D yellow fever vaccination, bulk TCR alpha and beta repertoires underwent longitudinal sequencing. Two healthy male donors, one aged 18 to 30 and one aged 30 to 40 years, made up the cohort. Blood samples were taken at several timepoints before and after primary and secondary immunization, and bulk PBMC replicates and cell subsets were isolated. Study-level results and caveats: A small share of clonotypes occurred in both CD4 and CD8 compartments, likely arising from convergent recombination. Because only a couple of donors were included in the study, the extent to which the findings can be generalized is limited. Because abundant contaminating clonotypes from the bulk population could be contained in FACS-sorted repertoires, computational filtering was required. After the booster, most clones that had expanded after primary vaccination were detected again (almost 97% of CD4 and around nine tenths of CD8), suggesting broad maintenance of memory. The secondary T-cell response was weaker than the primary response but faster, peaking on day 5 instead of day 15.

About this clonotype: This receptor's antigen is unknown. No much larger clone exists at a distance of one base, and base qualities are not known.

Per the publication, the treatment or condition label means: live attenuated yellow fever vaccine strain. A standard Ficoll-Paque protocol was used to isolate PBMCs from peripheral blood. CD4 and CD8 T-cell fractions were isolated with Dynabeads CD4 and CD8 positive selection kits. TriZol was used to extract RNA from bulk PBMCs, CD4 and CD8 fractions, and dextramer-positive and dextramer-negative fractions. Reads for this sample came from an Illumina NovaSeq 6000. TCR cDNA was synthesized by 5'RACE template switching, which introduced a universal primer site and unique molecular identifiers. Priming of cDNA synthesis was performed from both the TCR alpha and TCR beta constant segments. Libraries were amplified in two PCR steps, with sample barcodes and sequencing adapters added in the second step. Libraries were sequenced on Illumina HiSeq 2500 (2x100 bp) or NovaSeq (2x150 bp). The source study handled its data this way. Demultiplexing of reads and collapsing into UMI consensus sequences were performed with MIGEC, and V(D)J alignment was carried out with MiXCR. Vaccine-responding clonotypes were defined with edgeR using replicate PBMC samples, requiring FDR below 0.01 and a log2 fold change above 5 up to day 15. Bulk clonotypes were assigned CD4 or CD8 identity according to which sequenced CD4 or CD8 repertoire held them at higher abundance. TCRdb reworked the public reads: Q25 trimming with fastp, MiXCR clone assembly, productive beta chains retained. Each record represents a unique CDR3 protein, reported with the most common genes and DNA among its rows. These V and J calls derive from TCRdb rather than the authors' analysis. The sample profile shows about 220,000 distinct CDR3 sequences; approximately 3.3% of them were found once. The top ten hold about 3.3% of the sample.

Per the germline V gene, SGHRS is the CDR1 and YFSETQ is the CDR2. Trimming removed 4 bases from V and 6 bases from J, leaving 19 bases between the germline ends. The CDR3 has 15 amino acids, counting the end cysteine and phenylalanine. Of the read, only the CDR3 DNA is kept; its 45 bases are in frame from base 1. The TCR sequence derives from a man aged 18 to 30 who received the YFV17D yellow fever vaccine. Sequencing used CD4+ T cells sorted from PBMCs, obtained 10 days after the yellow fever booster vaccination. The sequence links TRBV5-1 to TRBJ1-2, with the D gene not clear enough to name. The CDR3 protein sequence reads: CASSMDVTGPNGYTF. At the DNA level, the sequence is TGCGCCAGCAGCATGGACGTCACCGGACCAAATGGCTACACCTTC.